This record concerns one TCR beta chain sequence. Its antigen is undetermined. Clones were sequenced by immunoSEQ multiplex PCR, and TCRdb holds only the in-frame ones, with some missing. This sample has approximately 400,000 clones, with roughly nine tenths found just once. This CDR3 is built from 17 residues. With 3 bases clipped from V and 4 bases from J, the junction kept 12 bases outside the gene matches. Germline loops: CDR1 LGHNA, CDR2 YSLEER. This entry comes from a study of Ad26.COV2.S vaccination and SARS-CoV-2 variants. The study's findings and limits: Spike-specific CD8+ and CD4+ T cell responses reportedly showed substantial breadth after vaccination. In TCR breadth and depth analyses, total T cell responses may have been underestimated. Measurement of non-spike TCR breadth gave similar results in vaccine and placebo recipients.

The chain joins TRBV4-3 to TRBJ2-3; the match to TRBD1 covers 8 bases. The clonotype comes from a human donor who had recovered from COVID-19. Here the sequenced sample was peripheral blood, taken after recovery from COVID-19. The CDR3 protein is CASSHPRETGEPDTQYF. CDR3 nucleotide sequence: TGCGCCAGCAGCCACCCCAGAGAGACAGGGGAGCCAGATACGCAGTATTTT.